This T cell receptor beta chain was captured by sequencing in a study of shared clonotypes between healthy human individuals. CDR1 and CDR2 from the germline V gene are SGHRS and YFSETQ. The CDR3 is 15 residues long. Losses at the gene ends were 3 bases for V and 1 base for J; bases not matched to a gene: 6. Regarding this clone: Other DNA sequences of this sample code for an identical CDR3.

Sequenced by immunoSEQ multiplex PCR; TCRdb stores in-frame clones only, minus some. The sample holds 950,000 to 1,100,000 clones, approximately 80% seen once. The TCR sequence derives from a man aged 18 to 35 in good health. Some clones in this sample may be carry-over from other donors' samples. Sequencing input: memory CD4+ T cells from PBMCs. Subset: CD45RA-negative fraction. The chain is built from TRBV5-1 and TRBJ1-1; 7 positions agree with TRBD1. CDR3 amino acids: CASSWGTGANTEAFF. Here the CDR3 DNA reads TGCGCCAGCAGCTGGGGAACAGGGGCGAACACTGAAGCTTTCTTT.